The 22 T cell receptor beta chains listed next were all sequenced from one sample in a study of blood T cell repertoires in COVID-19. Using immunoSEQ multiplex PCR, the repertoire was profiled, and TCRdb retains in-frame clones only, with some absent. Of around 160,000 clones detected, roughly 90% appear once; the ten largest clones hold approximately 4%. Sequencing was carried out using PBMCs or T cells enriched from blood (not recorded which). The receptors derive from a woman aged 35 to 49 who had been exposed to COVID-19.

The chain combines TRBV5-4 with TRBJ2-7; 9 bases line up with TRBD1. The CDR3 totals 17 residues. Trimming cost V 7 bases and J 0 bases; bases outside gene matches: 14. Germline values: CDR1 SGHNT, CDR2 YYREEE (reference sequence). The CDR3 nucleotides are TGTGCCAGCTCCCATCCGGGACAGGGCCCCAGCTCCTACGAGCAGTACTTC. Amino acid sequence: CASSHPGQGPSSYEQYF.

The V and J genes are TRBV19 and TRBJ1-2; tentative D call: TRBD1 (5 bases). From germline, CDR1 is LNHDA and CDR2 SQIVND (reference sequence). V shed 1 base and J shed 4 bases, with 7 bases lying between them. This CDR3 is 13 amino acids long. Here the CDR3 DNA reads TGTGCCAGTAGTATAGGCGGGGGCTATGGCTACACCTTC. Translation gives CASSIGGGYGYTF.

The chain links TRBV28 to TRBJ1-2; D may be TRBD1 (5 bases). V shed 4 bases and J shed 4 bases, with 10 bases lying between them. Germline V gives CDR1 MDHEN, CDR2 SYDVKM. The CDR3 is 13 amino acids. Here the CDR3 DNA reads TGTGCCAGCAGTTGGGGCAAGACCTATGGCTACACCTTC. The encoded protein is CASSWGKTYGYTF.

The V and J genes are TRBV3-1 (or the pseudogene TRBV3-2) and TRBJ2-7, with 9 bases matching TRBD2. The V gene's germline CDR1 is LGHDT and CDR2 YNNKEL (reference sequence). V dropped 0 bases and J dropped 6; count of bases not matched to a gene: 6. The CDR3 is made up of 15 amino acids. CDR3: CASSQELAGVGEQYF. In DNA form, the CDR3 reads TGTGCCAGCAGCCAAGAACTAGCGGGCGTCGGCGAGCAGTACTTC.

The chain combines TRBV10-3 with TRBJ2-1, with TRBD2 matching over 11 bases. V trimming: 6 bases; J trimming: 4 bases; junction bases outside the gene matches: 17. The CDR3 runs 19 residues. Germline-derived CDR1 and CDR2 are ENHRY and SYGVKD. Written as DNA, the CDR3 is TGTGCCATCAGCGAATCAATGGGAACTAGCGGGAGTAGATACAATGAGCAGTTCTTC. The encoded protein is CAISESMGTSGSRYNEQFF.

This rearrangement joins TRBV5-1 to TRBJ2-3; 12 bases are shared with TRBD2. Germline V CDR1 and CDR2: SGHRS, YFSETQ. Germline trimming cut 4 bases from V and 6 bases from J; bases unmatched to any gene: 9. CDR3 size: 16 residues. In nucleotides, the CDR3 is TGCGCCAGCAGCCCGGGGACTAGCGGGTGGTTGGATACGCAGTATTTT. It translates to CASSPGTSGWLDTQYF.

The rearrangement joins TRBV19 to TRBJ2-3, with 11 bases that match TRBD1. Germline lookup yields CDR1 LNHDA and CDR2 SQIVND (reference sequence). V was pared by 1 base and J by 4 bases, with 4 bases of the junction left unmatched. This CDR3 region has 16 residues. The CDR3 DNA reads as TGTGCCAGTAGTATAGCTGGACAGGGGGCGTCAGATACGCAGTATTTT. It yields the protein CASSIAGQGASDTQYF. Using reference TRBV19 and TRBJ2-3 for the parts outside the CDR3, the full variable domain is DGGITQSPKYLFRKEGQNVTLSCEQNLNHDAMYWYRQDPGQGLRLIYYSQIVNDFQKGDIAEGYSVSREKKESFPLTVTSAQKNPTAFYLCASSIAGQGASDTQYFGPGTRLTVL.

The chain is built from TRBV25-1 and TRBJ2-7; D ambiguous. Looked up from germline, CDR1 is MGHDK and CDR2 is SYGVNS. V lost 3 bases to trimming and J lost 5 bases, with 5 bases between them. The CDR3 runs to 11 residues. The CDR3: CASSEYNEQYF. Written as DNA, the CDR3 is TGTGCCAGCAGTGAGTACAACGAGCAGTACTTC.

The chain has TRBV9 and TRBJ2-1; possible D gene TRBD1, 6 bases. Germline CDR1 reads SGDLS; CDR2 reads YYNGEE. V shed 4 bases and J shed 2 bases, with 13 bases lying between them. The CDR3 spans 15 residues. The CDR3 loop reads CASSSQGLAYNEQFF. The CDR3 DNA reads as TGTGCCAGCAGCTCACAGGGCCTTGCCTACAATGAGCAGTTCTTC.

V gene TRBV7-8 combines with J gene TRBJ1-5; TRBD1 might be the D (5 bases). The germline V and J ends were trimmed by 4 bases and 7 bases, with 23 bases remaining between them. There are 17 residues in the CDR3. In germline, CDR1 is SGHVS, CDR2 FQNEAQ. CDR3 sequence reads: CASSWRGGQGGDQPQHF. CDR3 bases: TGTGCCAGCAGCTGGAGAGGTGGTCAGGGCGGGGACCAGCCCCAGCATTTT.

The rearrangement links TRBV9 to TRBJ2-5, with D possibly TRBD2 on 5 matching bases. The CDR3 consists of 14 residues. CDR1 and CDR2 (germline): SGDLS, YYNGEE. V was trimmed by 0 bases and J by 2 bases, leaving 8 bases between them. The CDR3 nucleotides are TGTGCCAGCAGCGTAGGACCGGGGCAAGAGACCCAGTACTTC. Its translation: CASSVGPGQETQYF.

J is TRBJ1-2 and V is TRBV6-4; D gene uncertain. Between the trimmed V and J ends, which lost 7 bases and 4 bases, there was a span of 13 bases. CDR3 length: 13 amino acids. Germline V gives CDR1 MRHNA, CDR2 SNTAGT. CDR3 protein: CASIQPAVYGYTF. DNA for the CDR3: TGTGCCAGCATTCAACCGGCGGTCTATGGCTACACCTTC.

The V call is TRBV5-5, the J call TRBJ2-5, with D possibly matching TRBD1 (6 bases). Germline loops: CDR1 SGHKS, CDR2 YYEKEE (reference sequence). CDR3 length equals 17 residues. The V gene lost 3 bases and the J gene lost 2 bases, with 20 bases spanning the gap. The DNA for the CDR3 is TGTGCCAGCAGCTCGGATCGGGACCAGGGGCTTCAAGAGACCCAGTACTTC. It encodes CASSSDRDQGLQETQYF.

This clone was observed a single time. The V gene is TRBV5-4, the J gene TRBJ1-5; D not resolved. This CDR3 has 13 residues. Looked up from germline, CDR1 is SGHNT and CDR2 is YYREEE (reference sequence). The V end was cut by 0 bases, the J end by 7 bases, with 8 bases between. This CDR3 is CASSLGGLQPQHF. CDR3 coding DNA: TGTGCCAGCAGCTTGGGAGGGCTACAGCCCCAGCATTTT.

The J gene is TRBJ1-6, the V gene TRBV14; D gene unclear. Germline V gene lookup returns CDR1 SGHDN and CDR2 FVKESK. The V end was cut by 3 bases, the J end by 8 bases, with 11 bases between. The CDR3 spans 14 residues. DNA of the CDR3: TGTGCCAGCAGCCACTGGGTGCGGGATTCACCCCTCCACTTT. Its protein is CASSHWVRDSPLHF. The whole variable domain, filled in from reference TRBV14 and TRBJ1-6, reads EAGVTQFPSHSVIEKGQTVTLRCDPISGHDNLYWYRRVMGKEIKFLLHFVKESKQDESGMPNNRFLAERTGGTYSTLKVQPAELEDSGVYFCASSHWVRDSPLHFGNGTRLTVT.

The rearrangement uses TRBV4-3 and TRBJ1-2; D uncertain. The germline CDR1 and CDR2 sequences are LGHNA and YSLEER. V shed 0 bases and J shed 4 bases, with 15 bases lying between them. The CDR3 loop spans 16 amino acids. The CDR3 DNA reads TGCGCCAGCAGCCAAGATAGAGGCAGTCTATTCTATGGCTACACCTTC. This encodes CASSQDRGSLFYGYTF.

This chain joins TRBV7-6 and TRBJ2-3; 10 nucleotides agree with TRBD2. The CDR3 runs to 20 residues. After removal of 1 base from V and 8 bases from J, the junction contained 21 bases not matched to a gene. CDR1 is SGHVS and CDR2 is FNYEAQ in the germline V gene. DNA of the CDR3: TGTGCCAGCAGCTTAGAATGGACCAGGGAGCGGGGGGGTTTCTATGGTACGCAGTATTTT. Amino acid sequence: CASSLEWTRERGGFYGTQYF.

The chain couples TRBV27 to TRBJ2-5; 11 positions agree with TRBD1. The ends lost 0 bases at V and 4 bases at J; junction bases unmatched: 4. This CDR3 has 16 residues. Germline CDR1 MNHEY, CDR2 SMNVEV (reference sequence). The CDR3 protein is CASSLSPGQGGETQYF. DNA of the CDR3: TGTGCCAGCAGTTTATCCCCGGGACAGGGGGGAGAGACCCAGTACTTC.

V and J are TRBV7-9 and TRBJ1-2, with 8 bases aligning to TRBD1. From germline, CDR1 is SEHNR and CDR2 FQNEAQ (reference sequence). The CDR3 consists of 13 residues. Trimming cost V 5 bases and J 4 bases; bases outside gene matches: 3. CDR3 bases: TGTGCCAGCAGCCAGGGGGCCGGCTATGGCTACACCTTC. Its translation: CASSQGAGYGYTF. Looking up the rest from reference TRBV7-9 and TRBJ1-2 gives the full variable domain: DTGVSQNPRHKITKRGQNVTFRCDPISEHNRLYWYRQTLGQGPEFLTYFQNEAQLEKSRLLSDRFSAERPKGSFSTLEIQRTEQGDSAMYLCASSQGAGYGYTFGSGTRLTVV.

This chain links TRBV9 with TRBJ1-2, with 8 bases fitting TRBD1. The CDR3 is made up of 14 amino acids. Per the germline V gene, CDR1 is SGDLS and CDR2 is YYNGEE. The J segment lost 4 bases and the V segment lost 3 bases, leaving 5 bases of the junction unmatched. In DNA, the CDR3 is TGTGCCAGCAGCGCTGACAGGGGTTCCTATGGCTACACCTTC. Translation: CASSADRGSYGYTF.

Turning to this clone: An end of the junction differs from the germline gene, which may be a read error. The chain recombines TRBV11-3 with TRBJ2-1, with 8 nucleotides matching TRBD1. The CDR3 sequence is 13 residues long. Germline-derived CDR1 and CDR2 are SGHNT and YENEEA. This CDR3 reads CASSLDRSGQAVF. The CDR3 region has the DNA TGTGCCAGCAGCTTAGATCGATCGGGACAGGCGGTCTTC.

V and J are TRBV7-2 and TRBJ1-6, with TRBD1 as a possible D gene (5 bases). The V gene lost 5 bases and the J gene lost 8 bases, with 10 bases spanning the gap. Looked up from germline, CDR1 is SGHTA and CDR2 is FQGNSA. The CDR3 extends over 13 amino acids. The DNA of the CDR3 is TGTGCCAGCAGCGGGGGGACGGATTCACCCCTCCACTTT. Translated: CASSGGTDSPLHF. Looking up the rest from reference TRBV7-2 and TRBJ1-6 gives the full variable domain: GAGVSQSPSNKVTEKGKDVELRCDPISGHTALYWYRQSLGQGLEFLIYFQGNSAPDKSGLPSDRFSAERTGGSVSTLTIQRTQQEDSAVYLCASSGGTDSPLHFGNGTRLTVT.